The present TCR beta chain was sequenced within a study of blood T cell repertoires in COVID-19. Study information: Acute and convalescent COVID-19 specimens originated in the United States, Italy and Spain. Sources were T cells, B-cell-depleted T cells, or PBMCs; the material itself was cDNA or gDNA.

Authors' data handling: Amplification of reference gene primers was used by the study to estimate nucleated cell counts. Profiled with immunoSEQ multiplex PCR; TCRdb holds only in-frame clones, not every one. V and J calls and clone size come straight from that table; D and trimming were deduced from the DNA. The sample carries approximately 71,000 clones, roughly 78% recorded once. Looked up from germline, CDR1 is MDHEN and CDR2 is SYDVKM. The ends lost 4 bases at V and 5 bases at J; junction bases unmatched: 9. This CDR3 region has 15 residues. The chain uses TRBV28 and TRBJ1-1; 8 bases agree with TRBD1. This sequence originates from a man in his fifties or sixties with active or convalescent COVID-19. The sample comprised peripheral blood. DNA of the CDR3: TGTGCCAGCAGTTCCACAGGGGGAAAGGGGACTGAAGCTTTCTTT. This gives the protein CASSSTGGKGTEAFF.